Presented here are 2 T cell receptor beta chains from one specimen sequenced in a study of molecular identifiers for immune sequencing clone quantification. TCRdb called the PCR reads again in MiXCR, with one record for every CDR3 protein. Of some 91,000 distinct CDR3 sequences in the sample, about 24% were seen once. Sequencing input: naive CD8+ T cells from blood, with Jurkat cell RNA spiked in. As for subset: FACS-sorted CD8+CD4-CCR7+CD45RA+ naive T cells. These receptors were taken from a human donor in good health. Some libraries in this study had Jurkat cell RNA spiked in.

This clonotype was recorded at least ten times. The DNA of the CDR3 is TGTGCCAGCAGCGAGGAAAACAATGAGCAGTTCTTC. Translated, it gives CASSEENNEQFF. The chain joins TRBV9 to TRBJ2-1; no clear D. V was shortened by 3 bases and J by 5 bases, with 6 bases between the two germline ends. In germline, CDR1 is SGDLS, CDR2 YYNGEE. CDR3 length: 12 residues.

The CDR3: CSAGGFVPYEQYF. The CDR3 region has the DNA TGCAGTGCCGGGGGCTTTGTACCCTACGAGCAGTACTTC. The chain employs TRBV20-1 and TRBJ2-7; tentatively, D is TRBD1 or TRBD2 (6 bases each). The germline gives CDR1 DFQATT, CDR2 SNEGSKA (reference sequence). This CDR3 region has 13 residues. Trimming cost V 6 bases and J 2 bases, with 14 bases left between them.